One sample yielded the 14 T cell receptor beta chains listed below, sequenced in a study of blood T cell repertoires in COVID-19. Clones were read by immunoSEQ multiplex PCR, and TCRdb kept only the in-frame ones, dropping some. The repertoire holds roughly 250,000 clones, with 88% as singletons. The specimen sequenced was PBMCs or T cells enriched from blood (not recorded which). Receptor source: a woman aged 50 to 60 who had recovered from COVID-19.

The CDR3 coding sequence is TGTGCCAGCAGTTCTCACACAATGAACACTGAAGCTTTCTTT. Translation: CASSSHTMNTEAFF. The chain carries TRBV27 and TRBJ1-1; D gene uncertain. The CDR3 contains 14 residues. The germline V and J ends were trimmed by 4 bases and 0 bases, with 9 bases remaining between them. Germline lookup yields CDR1 MNHEY and CDR2 SMNVEV (reference sequence).

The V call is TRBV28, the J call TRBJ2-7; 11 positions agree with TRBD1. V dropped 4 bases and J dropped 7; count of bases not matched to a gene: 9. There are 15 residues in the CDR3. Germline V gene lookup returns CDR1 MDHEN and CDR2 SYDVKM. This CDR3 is CASSSGQGARDEQYF. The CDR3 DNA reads TGTGCCAGCAGTTCTGGACAGGGGGCGAGGGATGAGCAGTACTTC.

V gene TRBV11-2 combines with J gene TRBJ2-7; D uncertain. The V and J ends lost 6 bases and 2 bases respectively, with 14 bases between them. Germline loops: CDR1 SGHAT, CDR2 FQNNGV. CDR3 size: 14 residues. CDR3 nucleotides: TGTGCCAGCAGTTCCGAAAGAGCTCCCTACGAGCAGTACTTC. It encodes CASSSERAPYEQYF.

CDR3 coding DNA: TGTGCCAGCAGCCACAGGACTAGCGGGAGTACCACAGATACGCAGTATTTT. The encoded protein is CASSHRTSGSTTDTQYF. The rearrangement uses TRBV3-1 (or the pseudogene TRBV3-2) and TRBJ2-3, with TRBD2 identical over 13 bases. The junction had 5 bases not matched to a gene; V was cut back by 3 bases and J by 2 bases. Germline lookup yields CDR1 LGHDT and CDR2 YNNKEL (reference sequence). This CDR3 has 17 amino acids.

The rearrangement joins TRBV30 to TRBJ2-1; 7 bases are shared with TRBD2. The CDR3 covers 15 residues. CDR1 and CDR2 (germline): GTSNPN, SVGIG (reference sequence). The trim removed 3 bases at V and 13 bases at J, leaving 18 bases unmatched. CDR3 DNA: TGTGCCTGGAGCGCTGAGTGGGCGCGGGGGAGTTTTCAGTTCTTC. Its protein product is CAWSAEWARGSFQFF.

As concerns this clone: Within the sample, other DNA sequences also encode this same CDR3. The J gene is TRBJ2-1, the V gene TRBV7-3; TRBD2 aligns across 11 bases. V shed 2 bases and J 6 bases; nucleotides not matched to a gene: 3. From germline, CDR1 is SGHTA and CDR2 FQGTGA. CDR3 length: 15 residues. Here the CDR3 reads CASSLLAGGVNEQFF. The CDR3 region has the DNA TGTGCCAGCAGCTTACTAGCGGGAGGTGTCAATGAGCAGTTCTTC.

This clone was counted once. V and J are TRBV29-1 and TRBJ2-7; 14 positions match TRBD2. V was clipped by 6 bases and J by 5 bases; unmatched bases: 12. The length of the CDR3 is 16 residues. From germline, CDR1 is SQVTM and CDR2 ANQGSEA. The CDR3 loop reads CSVLTLRTSGRHEQYF. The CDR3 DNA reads TGCAGCGTCTTAACCCTCCGGACTAGCGGGAGGCACGAGCAGTACTTC.

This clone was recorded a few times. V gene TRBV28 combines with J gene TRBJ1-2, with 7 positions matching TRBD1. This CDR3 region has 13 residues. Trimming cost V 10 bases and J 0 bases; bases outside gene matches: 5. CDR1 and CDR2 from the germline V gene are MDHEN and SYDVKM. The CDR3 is CATGTATNYGYTF. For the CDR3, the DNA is TGTGCCACCGGGACAGCCACTAACTATGGCTACACCTTC.

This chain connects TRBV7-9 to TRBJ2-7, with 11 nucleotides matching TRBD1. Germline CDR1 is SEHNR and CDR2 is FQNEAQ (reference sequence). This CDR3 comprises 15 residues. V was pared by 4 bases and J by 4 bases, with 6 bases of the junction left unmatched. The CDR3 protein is CASSSGQGASYEQYF. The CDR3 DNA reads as TGTGCCAGCAGCTCTGGACAGGGGGCTTCGTACGAGCAGTACTTC. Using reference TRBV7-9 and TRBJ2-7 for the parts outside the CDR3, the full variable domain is DTGVSQNPRHKITKRGQNVTFRCDPISEHNRLYWYRQTLGQGPEFLTYFQNEAQLEKSRLLSDRFSAERPKGSFSTLEIQRTEQGDSAMYLCASSSGQGASYEQYFGPGTRLTVT.

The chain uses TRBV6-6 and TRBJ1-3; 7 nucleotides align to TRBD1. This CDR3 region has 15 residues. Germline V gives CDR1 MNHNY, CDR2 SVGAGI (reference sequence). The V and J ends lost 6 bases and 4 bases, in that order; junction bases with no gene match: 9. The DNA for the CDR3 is TGTGCCAGCAGCTCCGACAGGGTATCCGGAAACACCATATATTTT. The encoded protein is CASSSDRVSGNTIYF.

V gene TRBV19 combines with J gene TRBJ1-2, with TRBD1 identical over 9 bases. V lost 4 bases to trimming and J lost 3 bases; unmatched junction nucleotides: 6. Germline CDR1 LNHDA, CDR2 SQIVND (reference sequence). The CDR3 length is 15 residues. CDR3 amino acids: CASSRPGQGYYGYTF. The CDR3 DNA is TGTGCCAGTAGTAGACCGGGACAGGGATACTATGGCTACACCTTC.

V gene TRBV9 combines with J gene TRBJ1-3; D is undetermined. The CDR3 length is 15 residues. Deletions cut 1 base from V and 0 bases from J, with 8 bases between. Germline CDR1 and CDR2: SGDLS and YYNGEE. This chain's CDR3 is CASSVNQDSGNTIYF. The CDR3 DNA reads TGTGCCAGCAGCGTAAATCAGGACTCTGGAAACACCATATATTTT.

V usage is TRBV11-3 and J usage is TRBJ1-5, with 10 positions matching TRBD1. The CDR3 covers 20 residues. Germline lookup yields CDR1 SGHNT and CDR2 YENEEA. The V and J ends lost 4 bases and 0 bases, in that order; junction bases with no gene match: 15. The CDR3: CASSSYERDRGGNSNQPQHF. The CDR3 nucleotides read TGTGCCAGCAGCTCGTACGAACGGGACAGGGGAGGGAATAGCAATCAGCCCCAGCATTTT.

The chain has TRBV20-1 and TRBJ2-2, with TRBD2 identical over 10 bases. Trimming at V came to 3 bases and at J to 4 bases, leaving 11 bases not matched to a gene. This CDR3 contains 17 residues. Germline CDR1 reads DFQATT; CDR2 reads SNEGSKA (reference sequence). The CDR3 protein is CSASDPSGSVGTGELFF. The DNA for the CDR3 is TGCAGTGCTAGTGATCCTAGCGGGAGTGTCGGCACCGGGGAGCTGTTTTTT.